What follows is one TCR beta chain and its context. Its target is not known. The entry originates in a study of blood T cells in healthy people across ages. The donors, aged roughly 6 to 95, were healthy Caucasians from Russia. The CDR3 runs 15 residues. Germline V lookup: CDR1 MNHEY, CDR2 SVGAGI. The junction had 5 bases not matched to a gene; V was cut back by 5 bases and J by 3 bases. Study-wide points: In these data, TCR beta diversity tracked strongly with naive T cell percentage. Diversity of TCR beta per million T cells declined in a roughly linear way with age.

The second PCR ran about 6 to 11 cycles with a sample-barcoded 5' primer and J-beta primers. A single record per CDR3 protein comes from TCRdb applying MiXCR to the 5' RACE reads. Of 1.5 million to 2 million distinct CDR3 sequences in the sample, approximately 28% were seen once. The source is a woman between 25 and 40 years old in good health. This sequence joins TRBV6-5 and TRBJ1-5; 9 nucleotides line up with TRBD1. Input material: blood. The CDR3: CASSKDRGPNQPQHF. CDR3 sequence (DNA): TGTGCCAGCAGTAAGGACAGGGGCCCCAATCAGCCCCAGCATTTT.